The present T cell receptor (beta chain) was sequenced within a study of blood T cell repertoires in COVID-19 (dated by TCRdb to about 2020). Regarding the research as a whole: Samples from collaborators originated in the United States, Italy and Spain and spanned both the acute and convalescent phases of COVID-19. The repertoires were released in a freely available public database meant as a resource for research on the immune response to SARS-CoV-2. The samples were drawn from the first 160 participants of the ongoing ImmuneRACE study and from more than 1,000 subjects provided by 6 global collaborators. The material from the prospective study consisted of cDNA or gDNA derived from T cells, B-cell-depleted T cells, or PBMCs. Where available, HLA class I and class II types were obtained from metadata supplied by the sample provider rather than from assay-based typing. The dataset comprised deeply sampled blood TCRbeta repertoires from subjects exposed to, actively infected with, or recovered from COVID-19. A de-identified subject ID, COVID-19 status, age in years and sex were almost always included in the sample metadata.

This clone appeared a single time. Its antigen specificity is not known. The sample holds no much larger clone one base away, and base qualities are not on file. General study outcomes and caveats: The quantity of clinical and demographic metadata differed by source and by participant and was supplied without curation.

Enrolling through a virtual design, the prospective study's participants ranged in age from roughly 18 to 90 years and lived across about two dozen United States geographic areas. Cohort assignment in the prospective study relied on participant-reported clinical history from a screening survey and a study questionnaire. Exposed participants had been in contact with someone with a PCR-confirmed or clinician-diagnosed COVID-19 case within 2 weeks of study entry. In the prospective study, mobile phlebotomists collected whole blood, serum and a nasopharyngeal or oropharyngeal swab from each participant. Participants in the prospective study had the option to provide additional blood draws and questionnaires over an approximately 2-month period. Before DNA extraction, prospective study blood samples were shipped either frozen or at room temperature. The germline V gene supplies CDR1 SQVTM and CDR2 ANQGSEA. Taken from cysteine to phenylalanine, the CDR3 has 18 residues. Kept here is only the CDR3 DNA, which spans 54 bases and is read in frame from base 1. Trimming removed 2 bases from V and 8 bases from J; the gene matches leave 18 bases unexplained.

TCRbeta CDR3 regions were amplified from genomic DNA by means of the immunoSEQ Assay, a bias-controlled multiplex PCR. The published analysis was carried out like this. The number of nucleated cells in each sample was estimated from the amplification of reference gene primers within the assay. To quantify the absolute abundance of each unique TCRbeta CDR3 rearrangement, sequence reads were collapsed and filtered. For each sample, productive Simpson clonality was calculated by taking the square root of Simpson's diversity index across productive rearrangements. The clones in this table, taken by TCRdb from immuneACCESS, are in-frame only. Not every clone is retained; where verified, under half of the shortfall comes from an unresolved V gene, and the cause of the rest is unknown. V and J calls and clone size are as listed in that table; D and trimming were resolved from the DNA. For this sample the table gives around 140,000 clones, of which 87% were detected only once. The ten top clones hold 4% of the sample.

The sequenced sample was PBMCs or T cells enriched from blood (not recorded which). This clonotype originated in a woman in her 40s who had been exposed to COVID-19. Recombination joined TRBV29-1 with TRBJ2-1; 10 middle bases align to TRBD2. The sequence in DNA is TGCAGCGTTGAACGCACTAGCGGGGCGCTCCGGTACAGGGATGAGCAGTTCTTC. It translates as CSVERTSGALRYRDEQFF.